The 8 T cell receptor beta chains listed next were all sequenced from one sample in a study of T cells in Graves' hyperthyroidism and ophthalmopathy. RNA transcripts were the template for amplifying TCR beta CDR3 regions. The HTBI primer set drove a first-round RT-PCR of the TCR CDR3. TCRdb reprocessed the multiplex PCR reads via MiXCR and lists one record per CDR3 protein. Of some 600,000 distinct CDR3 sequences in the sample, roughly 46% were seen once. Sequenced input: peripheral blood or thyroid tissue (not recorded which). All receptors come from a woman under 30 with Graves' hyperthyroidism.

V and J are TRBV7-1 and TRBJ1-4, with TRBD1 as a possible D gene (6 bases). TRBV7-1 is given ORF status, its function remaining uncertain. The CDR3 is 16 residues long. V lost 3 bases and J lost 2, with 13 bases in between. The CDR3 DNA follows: TGTGCCAGCAGCTCCGGCCCGGACAGTACTAATGAAAAACTGTTTTTT. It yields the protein CASSSGPDSTNEKLFF.

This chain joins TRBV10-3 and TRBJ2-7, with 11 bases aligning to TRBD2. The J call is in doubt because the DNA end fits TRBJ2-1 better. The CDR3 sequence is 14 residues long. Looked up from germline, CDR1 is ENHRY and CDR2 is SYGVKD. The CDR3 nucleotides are TGTGCCACCATACTAGCGGGAGCTTCGAGTGAGCAGTTCTTC. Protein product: CATILAGASSEQFF.

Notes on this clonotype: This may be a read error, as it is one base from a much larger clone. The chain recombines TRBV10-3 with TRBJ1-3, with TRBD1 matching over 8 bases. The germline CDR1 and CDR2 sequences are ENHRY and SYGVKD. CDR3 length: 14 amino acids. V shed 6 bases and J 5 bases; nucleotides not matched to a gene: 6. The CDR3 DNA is TGTGCCATCAGAGGACAGGGACCCCGAAACACCATATATTTT. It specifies CAIRGQGPRNTIYF.

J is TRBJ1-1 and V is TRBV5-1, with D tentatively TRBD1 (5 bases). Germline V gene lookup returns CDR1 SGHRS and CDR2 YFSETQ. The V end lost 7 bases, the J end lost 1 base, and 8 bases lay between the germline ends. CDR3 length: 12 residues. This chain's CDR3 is CASGAQNTEAFF. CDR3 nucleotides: TGCGCCAGCGGGGCACAGAACACTGAAGCTTTCTTT.

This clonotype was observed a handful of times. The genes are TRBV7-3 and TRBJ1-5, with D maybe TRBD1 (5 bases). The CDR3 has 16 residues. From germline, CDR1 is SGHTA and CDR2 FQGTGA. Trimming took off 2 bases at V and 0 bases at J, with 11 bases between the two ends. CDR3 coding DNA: TGTGCCAGCAGCTTACCTGGACACTATAGCAATCAGCCCCAGCATTTT. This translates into CASSLPGHYSNQPQHF.

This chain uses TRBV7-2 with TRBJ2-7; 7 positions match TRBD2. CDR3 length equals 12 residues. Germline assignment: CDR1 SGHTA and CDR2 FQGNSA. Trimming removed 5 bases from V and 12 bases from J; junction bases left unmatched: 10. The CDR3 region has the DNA TGTGCCAGCAGCGTAGGGGCCGGGGGGATGTACTTC. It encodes CASSVGAGGMYF.

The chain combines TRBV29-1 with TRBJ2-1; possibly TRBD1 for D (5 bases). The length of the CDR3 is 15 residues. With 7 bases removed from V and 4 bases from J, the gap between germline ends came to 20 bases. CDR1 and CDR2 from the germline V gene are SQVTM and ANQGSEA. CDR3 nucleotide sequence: TGCAGCGCCATAGGCCAGGGTCCCCCGTACAATGAGCAGTTCTTC. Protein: CSAIGQGPPYNEQFF.

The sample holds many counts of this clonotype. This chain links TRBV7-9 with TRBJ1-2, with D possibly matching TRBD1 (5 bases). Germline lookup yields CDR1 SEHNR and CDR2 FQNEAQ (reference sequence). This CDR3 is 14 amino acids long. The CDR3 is CAIREADTNYGYTF. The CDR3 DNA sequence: TGTGCTATCAGGGAAGCCGATACTAACTATGGCTACACCTTC.